This T cell receptor beta chain was retrieved from a study of T cell responses to AZD1222 COVID-19 vaccine. Study results and caveats: Only a handful of AZD1222 recipients, six or seven in all, had baseline seropositivity. Spike-specific TCR breadth and depth both grew after two AZD1222 doses.

Trimming left V 5 bases short and J 3 bases short, with 11 bases between. This CDR3 is 13 amino acids long. The germline V gene encodes CDR1 LNHDA and CDR2 SQIVND (reference sequence). A remark on this clone: The antigen is undetermined.

Only in-frame clones appear in the TCRdb table, and some are missing; sequencing was by immunoSEQ multiplex PCR. The repertoire has 150,000 to 200,000 clones, approximately 94% of them found once; the top ten carry approximately 1%. The receptor's source is an adult who received the AZD1222 COVID-19 vaccine. The V call is TRBV19, the J call TRBJ2-7; D possibly uses TRBD1 or TRBD2 (6 bases each). The sequenced sample was peripheral blood, obtained 28 days after the second AZD1222 dose. The CDR3 loop reads CASSPEGGYEQYF. The DNA for the CDR3 is TGTGCCAGTAGTCCGGAGGGGGGCTACGAGCAGTACTTC.